The TCR beta chain under discussion was sequenced for a study of blood T cell repertoires in COVID-19. V lost 0 bases and J 2 bases, leaving 10 bases between the germline ends. The length of the CDR3 is 15 residues. Germline V gene data show CDR1 as MNHEY and CDR2 as SVGAGI. Profiled with immunoSEQ multiplex PCR; TCRdb holds only in-frame clones, not every one. The table records around 30,000 clones, approximately 90% of them present only once. The J gene is TRBJ1-2, the V gene TRBV6-5; D is ambiguous. This TCR derives from a man in his fifties or sixties with active or convalescent COVID-19. The sequenced sample was peripheral blood. CDR3 in amino acids: CASSYSSWANYGYTF. The DNA for the CDR3 is TGTGCCAGCAGTTACTCGAGTTGGGCCAACTATGGCTACACCTTC.